Listed below are T cell receptor beta chains from one sample, sequenced in a study of cytomegalovirus exposure and HLA in healthy donors. The assay was immunoSEQ multiplex PCR, and TCRdb's table has in-frame clones only and misses some. Of about 150,000 clones listed, under 75% are singletons. The sequenced sample was PBMCs. The receptors derive from a woman in her sixties in good health and CMV-seropositive. Both conserved end residues are part of each CDR3. A D gene is named only where the DNA matches it firmly. Clone size is stated in some rows and not others, as once, few, many or a class when expanded.

J gene	D gene	CDR3 length	V gene	clone size	CDR3 protein	CDR3 DNA
TRBJ2-5	TRBD2	17	TRBV7-3	-	CASSLDPTSGSGETQYF	TGTGCCAGCAGCTTAGACCCGACTAGCGGGAGCGGGGAGACCCAGTACTTC
TRBJ2-3	TRBD2	15	TRBV28	-	CASSSTSSYTDTQYF	TGTGCCAGCAGCTCGACTAGCAGTTACACAGATACGCAGTATTTT
TRBJ1-2	-	15	TRBV7-9	-	CASSLAGPNFYGYTF	TGTGCCAGCAGCTTGGCGGGACCGAATTTCTATGGCTACACCTTC
TRBJ2-7	TRBD1	13	TRBV5-6	few	CASSKGQGNEQYF	TGTGCCAGCAGCAAGGGACAGGGCAACGAGCAGTACTTC
TRBJ2-7	-	15	TRBV7-6	-	CASSLGGGKDYEQYF	TGTGCCAGCAGCTTAGGTGGGGGGAAAGACTACGAGCAGTACTTC
TRBJ1-5	-	16	TRBV4-1	-	CASSQGTEEGNQPQHF	TGCGCCAGCAGCCAAGGGACAGAAGAAGGCAATCAGCCCCAGCATTTT
TRBJ2-1	TRBD2	16	TRBV4-3	-	CASSQDLAGEYNEQFF	TGCGCCAGCAGCCAAGATCTGGCGGGAGAGTACAATGAGCAGTTCTTC
TRBJ2-1	TRBD2	16	TRBV7-8	-	CASSSLSGRAEDEQFF	TGTGCCAGCAGCTCCCTTAGCGGGAGGGCTGAGGATGAGCAGTTCTTC
TRBJ1-1	TRBD1	17	TRBV5-3	-	CARSPGQGVKTNTEAFF	TGTGCCAGAAGCCCCGGACAGGGGGTAAAGACGAACACTGAAGCTTTCTTT
TRBJ2-1	-	14	TRBV7-2	few	CASSLQGAYNEQFF	TGTGCCAGCAGCTTACAGGGTGCGTACAATGAGCAGTTCTTC
TRBJ2-5	TRBD1	12	TRBV7-8	-	CASWTGGETQYF	TGTGCCAGTTGGACAGGGGGGGAGACCCAGTACTTC
TRBJ1-2	TRBD1	13	TRBV6-5	-	CASEGQNIPGYTF	TGTGCCAGCGAGGGACAGAACATACCTGGCTACACCTTC
TRBJ2-6	-	19	TRBV19	-	CASSIGRPGWFSGANVLTF	TGTGCCAGTAGTATCGGACGGCCAGGGTGGTTCTCTGGGGCCAACGTCCTGACTTTC
TRBJ2-7	-	15	TRBV30	-	CAWSVRQVRSYEQYF	TGTGCCTGGAGTGTACGTCAGGTCCGCTCCTACGAGCAGTACTTC
TRBJ2-1	-	16	TRBV15	-	CATSREISPAYNEQFF	TGTGCCACCAGCAGAGAAATAAGTCCAGCCTACAATGAGCAGTTCTTC
TRBJ2-7	-	14	TRBV7-2	few	CASSPLAATREQYF	TGTGCCAGCAGCCCATTAGCGGCGACGAGGGAGCAGTACTTC
TRBJ2-7	TRBD1	15	TRBV7-2	-	CASSLGGGTGLEQYF	TGTGCCAGCAGCTTAGGGGGGGGGACAGGGCTCGAGCAGTACTTC
TRBJ2-5	TRBD2	14	TRBV10-3	-	CASRATSGTETQYF	TGTGCCTCCCGAGCGACTAGCGGGACCGAGACCCAGTACTTC
TRBJ2-3	-	15	TRBV12-5	-	CASAPSPVLADTQYF	TGTGCTAGTGCCCCCTCTCCAGTATTGGCAGATACGCAGTATTTT
TRBJ1-1	-	13	TRBV11-2	once	CASSLERQEVPFF	TGTGCCAGCAGCTTAGAGCGGCAGGAGGTTCCTTTCTTT
TRBJ2-3	TRBD2	16	TRBV9	-	CASSPGGGLTTDTQYF	TGTGCCAGCAGCCCCGGGGGGGGACTCACCACAGATACGCAGTATTTT
TRBJ2-6	-	15	TRBV6-5	few	CASKAGISGANVLTF	TGTGCCAGCAAAGCAGGGATCTCTGGGGCCAACGTCCTGACTTTC
TRBJ2-7	-	15	TRBV7-2	-	CASSLGDLASYEQYF	TGTGCCAGCAGCTTAGGGGACTTGGCCTCCTACGAGCAGTACTTC
TRBJ1-1	TRBD1	17	TRBV28	-	CASSSPTNRGLPLRAFF	TGTGCCAGCAGTTCCCCCACCAACAGGGGACTGCCTTTGAGGGCTTTCTTT
TRBJ1-3	-	15	TRBV10-3	-	CAISERGSAGNTIYF	TGTGCCATCAGTGAAAGGGGATCAGCTGGAAACACCATATATTTT
TRBJ2-3	TRBD2	11	TRBV29-1	few	CSVPGGDTQYF	TGCAGCGTTCCGGGAGGTGATACGCAGTATTTT
TRBJ2-6	TRBD1	19	TRBV23-1	few	CASSQSRTGASSGANVLTF	TGCGCCAGCAGTCAATCGCGGACAGGGGCCAGCTCTGGGGCCAACGTCCTGACTTTC
TRBJ1-3	-	15	TRBV4-3	few	CASSPTQASGNTIYF	TGCGCCAGCAGCCCAACCCAGGCCTCTGGAAACACCATATATTTT
TRBJ2-2	TRBD1	18	TRBV9	-	CASSVTGAPSAYTGELFF	TGTGCCAGCAGCGTAACAGGGGCCCCCTCCGCTTACACCGGGGAGCTGTTTTTT
TRBJ2-1	TRBD2	16	TRBV15	-	CATSDFASGSSYEQFF	TGTGCCACCAGCGACTTCGCTAGCGGGAGTTCTTATGAGCAGTTCTTC
TRBJ1-6	TRBD1	14	TRBV5-1	-	CASSPSGGNSPLHF	TGCGCCAGCAGCCCATCAGGGGGCAATTCACCCCTCCACTTT
TRBJ2-2	TRBD2	15	TRBV9	-	CASSVLAGNTGELFF	TGTGCCAGCAGCGTACTAGCGGGAAACACCGGGGAGCTGTTTTTT
TRBJ2-3	-	16	TRBV9	few	CASSVEGRGGLDTQYF	TGTGCCAGCAGCGTAGAAGGCAGAGGGGGATTGGATACGCAGTATTTT
TRBJ2-2	-	17	TRBV28	-	CASSLTGRILDTGELFF	TGTGCCAGCAGTTTGACAGGTCGTATACTGGACACCGGGGAGCTGTTTTTT
TRBJ2-1	TRBD2	17	TRBV7-3	-	CASSSPGVAGGYNEQFF	TGTGCCAGCAGCTCTCCCGGAGTAGCGGGAGGCTACAATGAGCAGTTCTTC
TRBJ2-3	-	14	TRBV6-6	-	CASSYYSGADTQYF	TGTGCCAGCAGTTACTATTCAGGCGCAGATACGCAGTATTTT
TRBJ2-7	TRBD2	16	TRBV27	-	CASSLLSSGSRFEQYF	TGTGCCAGCAGTTTATTATCTAGCGGGAGCAGGTTCGAGCAGTACTTC
TRBJ2-3	TRBD2	15	TRBV7-9	-	CASSLGSGSTDTQYF	TGTGCCAGCAGCTTAGGTAGCGGGAGCACAGATACGCAGTATTTT
TRBJ2-7	TRBD2	15	TRBV27	-	CASSFTSGALYEQYF	TGTGCCAGCAGTTTCACTAGCGGGGCCCTCTACGAGCAGTACTTC
TRBJ1-2	-	14	TRBV10-2	-	CASSATATNYGYTF	TGCGCCAGCAGTGCGACAGCCACCAACTATGGCTACACCTTC